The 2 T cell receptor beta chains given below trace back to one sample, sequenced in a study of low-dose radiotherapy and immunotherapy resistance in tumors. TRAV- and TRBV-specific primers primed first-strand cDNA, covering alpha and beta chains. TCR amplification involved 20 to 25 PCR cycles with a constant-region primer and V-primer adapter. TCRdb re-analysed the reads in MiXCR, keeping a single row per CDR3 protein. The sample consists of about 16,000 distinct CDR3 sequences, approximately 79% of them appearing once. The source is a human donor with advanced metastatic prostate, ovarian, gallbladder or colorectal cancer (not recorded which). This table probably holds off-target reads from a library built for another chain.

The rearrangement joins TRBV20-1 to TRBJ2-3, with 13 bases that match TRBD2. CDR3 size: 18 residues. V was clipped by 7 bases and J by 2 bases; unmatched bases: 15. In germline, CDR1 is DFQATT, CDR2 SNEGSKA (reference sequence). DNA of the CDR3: TGCAGTGTCTCCCAGGGACTAGCGGGAACAAGAATCACAGATACGCAGTATTTT. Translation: CSVSQGLAGTRITDTQYF.

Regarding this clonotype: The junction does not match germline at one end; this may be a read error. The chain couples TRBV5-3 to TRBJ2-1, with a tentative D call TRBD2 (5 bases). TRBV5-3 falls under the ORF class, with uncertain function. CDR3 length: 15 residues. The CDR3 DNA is TGTGCCAGCAGCTTGACGGCTAGCAGTTACAATGAGCAGTTCTTC. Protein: CASSLTASSYNEQFF.